The sequence of this T cell receptor (beta chain) was determined in a study of blood T cell repertoires in COVID-19. For the study at large: The United States, Italy and Spain provided the acute and convalescent COVID-19 samples. PBMCs, B-cell-depleted T cells, or T cells provided the cDNA or gDNA that made up the material.

Original data processing: Counts of nucleated cells, estimated from reference gene primer amplification, were obtained. Produced via immunoSEQ multiplex PCR; TCRdb's table is partial and in-frame only. The DNA gave D and trimming, while V, J and clone size come from that table. The table includes 100,000 to 150,000 clones, 75% to 90% detected once. Trimming at V came to 0 bases and at J to 0 bases, leaving 3 bases not matched to a gene. Germline V gives CDR1 SGHRS, CDR2 YFSETQ. The CDR3 runs 16 residues. Patients at the Seattle site were enrolled during active infection and followed longitudinally. The sequence derives from a woman of 80 years or more with COVID-19, enrolled during active disease. Sequencing was performed on peripheral blood. The V gene is TRBV5-1, the J gene TRBJ1-3; 7 positions match TRBD1. The CDR3 DNA follows: TGCGCCAGCAGCTTGGCGGGACAGAACTCTGGAAACACCATATATTTT. It specifies CASSLAGQNSGNTIYF.